Below are 25 T cell receptor beta chains sequenced from a single sample in a study of T cells expressing NK-cell markers. Reprocessing the 5' RACE reads, TCRdb reports a single entry for every CDR3 protein and omits DNA. Recorded for this sample: about 540,000 distinct CDR3 sequences. The sample consisted of blood T cells: a sorted CD56 or NKG2C T cell subset, CD4+ or CD8+ T cells, or bulk PBMC T cells (not recorded which). The receptor source for this set is a young man in good health.

The chain is built from TRBV20-1 and TRBJ2-7. The CDR3 runs to 15 residues. The germline gives CDR1 DFQATT, CDR2 SNEGSKA (reference sequence). CDR3 sequence: CSARDTSVNSYEQYF.

The rearrangement joins TRBV5-1 to TRBJ2-7; the D call of TRBD2 rests on TCRdb alone, since no DNA is present to check it. Germline lookup yields CDR1 SGHRS and CDR2 YFSETQ. The CDR3 runs 17 residues. The CDR3 region is CASSLAVDNPLSYEQYF.

V is TRBV20-1 and J is TRBJ2-1; TCRdb selects TRBD1, and the lack of DNA leaves this call unchecked. The CDR3 length is 12 residues. Germline loops: CDR1 DFQATT, CDR2 SNEGSKA (reference sequence). This CDR3 is CSGAKAVNEQFF.

V gene TRBV12-3 or TRBV12-4 combines with J gene TRBJ2-3; the TCRdb D gene call, TRBD2, has no DNA to confirm it. This CDR3 comprises 17 residues. The chain's CDR3 is CASSLGLAVPSTDTQYF.

The chain joins TRBV9 to TRBJ1-1. Germline-derived CDR1 and CDR2 are SGDLS and YYNGEE. The CDR3 extends over 14 amino acids. The CDR3 here is CASSPGGTNTEAFF.

The chain combines TRBV28 with TRBJ2-1. CDR3 size: 14 residues. Germline CDR1 and CDR2: MDHEN and SYDVKM. The CDR3 loop reads CASSPPANVPEQFF.

The chain employs TRBV6-1 and TRBJ2-7; TCRdb calls TRBD2, which cannot be checked without DNA. CDR3 length: 13 amino acids. CDR1 is MNHNS and CDR2 is SASEGT in the germline V gene. CDR3 sequence reads: CASKRGLSYEQYF.

J is TRBJ2-4 and V is TRBV14; TCRdb proposes TRBD1, but this gene call is untestable without DNA. The CDR3 has 15 residues. Germline V gives CDR1 SGHDN, CDR2 FVKESK. Here the CDR3 reads CATPRPGIAKNIQYF.

This sequence joins TRBV12-3 or TRBV12-4 and TRBJ1-4; TCRdb calls TRBD1, which cannot be checked without DNA. CDR3 length: 13 residues. The CDR3 spells CASSFEGREKLFF.

This CDR3 is CASSSSGTWDGYTF. The chain combines TRBV6-2 or TRBV6-3 with TRBJ1-2. The CDR3 runs 14 residues. Germline V gene data show CDR1 as MNHEY and CDR2 as SVGEGT.

This chain links TRBV9 with TRBJ1-1; there is no DNA to check the TCRdb D call of TRBD1. There are 14 residues in the CDR3. CDR1 is SGDLS, CDR2 YYNGEE, per germline. CDR3 residues: CASSAPPGGTEAFF.

The chain is built from TRBV6-5 and TRBJ1-5; as DNA is missing, the TRBD1 call by TCRdb cannot be tested. The CDR3 has 16 residues. The germline V gene encodes CDR1 MNHEY and CDR2 SVGAGI. The CDR3 loop is CASSYEFQGAGQPQHF.

This chain connects TRBV5-1 to TRBJ2-3; as DNA is missing, the TRBD1 call by TCRdb cannot be tested. Germline assignment: CDR1 SGHRS and CDR2 YFSETQ. This CDR3 spans 17 amino acids. Here the CDR3 reads CASSLGSGQGSTDTQYF.

The chain employs TRBV20-1 and TRBJ2-7; the TCRdb call, TRBD2, lacks DNA for checking. The germline V gene has CDR1 DFQATT and CDR2 SNEGSKA (reference sequence). The length of the CDR3 is 15 residues. The CDR3 spells CSAPGTSGAPYEQYF.

The chain is built from TRBV20-1 and TRBJ1-5; no DNA is available, so the TRBD1 call from TCRdb remains unchecked. The CDR3 consists of 17 residues. Germline V gene sequence: CDR1 DFQATT, CDR2 SNEGSKA (reference sequence). This chain's CDR3 is CSASYTVTGGFGQPQHF.

This chain uses TRBV7-2 with TRBJ2-5; TCRdb names TRBD1, which stays unverified in the absence of DNA. Germline CDR1 is SGHTA and CDR2 is FQGNSA. The CDR3 contains 14 residues. The CDR3 reads CASSSPGRRETQYF.

The rearrangement links TRBV4-2 to TRBJ2-1. The CDR3 loop spans 14 amino acids. Germline-derived CDR1 and CDR2 are LGHNA and YNFKEQ. The CDR3 loop is CASSQVDRRHEQFF.

The chain recombines TRBV12-3 or TRBV12-4 with TRBJ2-2; as DNA is missing, the TRBD2 call by TCRdb cannot be tested. CDR3 length: 17 amino acids. The CDR3 reads CASSLAGLAGGGGELFF.

The rearrangement joins TRBV7-3 to TRBJ2-2. This CDR3 has 18 amino acids. CDR1 is SGHTA and CDR2 is FQGTGA in the germline V gene. The CDR3 is CASSLRSSSSHLTGELFF.

V is TRBV12-3 or TRBV12-4 and J is TRBJ1-4; TCRdb's assignment of TRBD1 cannot be checked, as there is no DNA. This CDR3 contains 15 residues. This CDR3 is CASSRQGGIREKLFF.

The chain carries TRBV5-1 and TRBJ2-1; the D gene TCRdb calls, TRBD1, cannot be checked with no DNA. Germline CDR1 and CDR2: SGHRS and YFSETQ. The CDR3 sequence is 15 residues long. The CDR3 region is CASSLRTGFNNEQFF. The full variable domain, completed using reference TRBV5-1 and TRBJ2-1, is KAGVTQTPRYLIKTRGQQVTLSCSPISGHRSVSWYQQTPGQGLQFLFEYFSETQRNKGNFPGRFSGRQFSNSRSEMNVSTLELGDSALYLCASSLRTGFNNEQFFGPGTRLTVL.

The rearrangement links TRBV3-1 to TRBJ2-1; TCRdb picks TRBD1, but there is no DNA to check that call. This CDR3 comprises 17 residues. Germline CDR1 is LGHDT and CDR2 is YNNKEL (reference sequence). The CDR3 loop reads CASSQDLGQGSYNEQFF.

This chain uses TRBV7-2 with TRBJ2-3; TCRdb selects TRBD1, and the lack of DNA leaves this call unchecked. Germline-derived CDR1 and CDR2 are SGHTA and FQGNSA. The CDR3 is made up of 14 amino acids. This CDR3 is CASSRGLSTDTQYF.

This rearrangement joins TRBV25-1 to TRBJ1-6; TCRdb's D gene call, TRBD1, goes unchecked for lack of DNA. CDR1 is MGHDK, CDR2 SYGVNS, per germline. The CDR3 runs 14 residues. The CDR3 protein is CASSEGSANSPLHF.

V gene TRBV9 combines with J gene TRBJ2-3; lacking DNA, the TRBD2 call made by TCRdb goes unchecked. The CDR3 is 15 residues long. Germline CDR1 SGDLS, CDR2 YYNGEE. CDR3 loop: CASSAGTSETDTQYF.